This T cell receptor (beta chain) comes out of a study of blood T cell repertoires in COVID-19. Whole-study context: The samples span acute and convalescent COVID-19 from the United States, Italy and Spain. T cells, B-cell-depleted T cells, or PBMCs supplied cDNA or gDNA.

CDR1 and CDR2 from the germline V gene are MNHEY and SVGAGI. The CDR3 has 15 residues if both end residues are counted. This clone was picked up one time. No DNA is shown, since the ends of the CDR3 on it are uncertain; the CDR3 is the one TCRdb lists. In the original analysis: It was from reference gene primer amplification that nucleated cell counts were estimated. The table came from immunoSEQ multiplex PCR; TCRdb's copy has only in-frame clones and leaves some out. V and J calls and clone size are those listed in that table; D and trimming were worked out from the DNA. Altogether some 100,000 clones are present, 90% to 95% being singletons, with the ten largest covering about 1.8%.

The sequenced material came from peripheral blood. This chain connects TRBV6-5 to TRBJ2-7; whether TRBD2, the table's D call, matches the DNA was not checked. This TCR was recovered from a human donor with active COVID-19. The donor label of this sample is uncertain. The CDR3 loop reads CASSSSRPHSYEQYF.